What follows are 31 T cell receptor beta chains derived from one specimen sequenced in a study of somatic mutations in cytotoxic T cells in rheumatoid arthritis. Sequencing was performed with immunoSEQ multiplex PCR; in TCRdb, only in-frame clones are kept and a portion is missing. The table lists around 4,000 clones, about 80% of them singletons. The sequencing input was CD8+ T cells sorted from blood. These receptors originate from a woman in her sixties with rheumatoid arthritis.

This sequence joins TRBV25-1 and TRBJ1-5, with 7 bases matching TRBD1. The CDR3 is 14 amino acids. Germline V lookup: CDR1 MGHDK, CDR2 SYGVNS. Trimming removed 8 bases from V and 5 bases from J; junction bases left unmatched: 9. The CDR3 DNA reads TGTGCCAGCGGAAACACAGGGGCCGATCAGCCCCAGCATTTT. Translation gives CASGNTGADQPQHF.

This clone was recorded once. As DNA, the CDR3 is TGTGCCAGCAGTATAGGAAGCGGGAACTATGGCTACACCTTC. It translates to CASSIGSGNYGYTF. The chain employs TRBV7-6 and TRBJ1-2; D not certain. Germline V gene lookup returns CDR1 SGHVS and CDR2 FNYEAQ. Trimming pared 6 bases from V and 2 bases from J, leaving 13 bases between. This CDR3 region has 14 residues.

In this sample, this clone turned up a few times. The V call is TRBV28, the J call TRBJ1-2; D gene ambiguous. CDR3 length: 15 amino acids. Germline assignment: CDR1 MDHEN and CDR2 SYDVKM. With 5 bases removed from V and 4 bases from J, the gap between germline ends came to 17 bases. CDR3 loop: CASSEGHSHSYGYTF. The CDR3 nucleotides are TGTGCCAGCAGTGAAGGTCACAGCCACTCCTATGGCTACACCTTC.

J is TRBJ2-3 and V is TRBV9; 9 positions match TRBD2. The germline gives CDR1 SGDLS, CDR2 YYNGEE. V gave up 4 bases and J gave up 6 bases; unmatched junction bases: 12. This CDR3 is built from 16 residues. CDR3 in DNA: TGTGCCAGCAGCCCGTGGGTTAGCGGGGGTTGGGATACGCAGTATTTT. It is translated as CASSPWVSGGWDTQYF.

CDR3 region: CASAAYEQYF. CDR3 nucleotide sequence: TGCGCCAGCGCGGCGTACGAGCAGTACTTC. This chain connects TRBV10-1 to TRBJ2-7; no clear D gene. CDR3 length: 10 amino acids. Germline CDR1 reads WNHNN; CDR2 reads SYGVQD (reference sequence). Trimming shortened V by 8 bases and J by 4 bases, and 6 bases separated the two germline ends.

V is TRBV27 and J is TRBJ2-5, with D tentatively TRBD1 (7 bases). The germline V and J ends were trimmed by 10 bases and 7 bases, with 19 bases remaining between them. This CDR3 region has 13 residues. CDR1 MNHEY and CDR2 SMNVEV come from the germline V gene (reference sequence). CDR3 nucleotides: TGTGCCACAGCCGACGCAGGGGGGAGGACCCAGTACTTC. Its protein is CATADAGGRTQYF.

This chain links TRBV4-1 with TRBJ1-1, with D unresolved. CDR3 length: 12 amino acids. Trimming removed 3 bases from V and 7 bases from J, with 9 bases in between. Germline values: CDR1 MGHRA, CDR2 YSYEKL. The chain's CDR3 is CASSHFQNEAFF. The CDR3 DNA sequence: TGCGCCAGCAGCCATTTCCAGAATGAAGCTTTCTTT.

This clone appeared a single time. V gene TRBV7-2 combines with J gene TRBJ2-5; 8 bases map to TRBD1. From germline, CDR1 is SGHTA and CDR2 FQGNSA. The CDR3 is 15 residues long. V shed 5 bases, J shed 4 bases, and the junction held 9 bases outside the gene matches. The CDR3: CASSLGQGQGETQYF. CDR3 DNA sequence: TGTGCCAGCAGCCTCGGACAGGGCCAGGGAGAGACCCAGTACTTC.

V and J are TRBV30 and TRBJ1-1; D possibly corresponds to TRBD1 (5 bases). This CDR3 region has 12 residues. Germline CDR1 and CDR2: GTSNPN and SVGIG (reference sequence). With 0 bases removed from V and 7 bases from J, the gap between germline ends came to 9 bases. The CDR3 DNA follows: TGTGCCTGGAGTGTATTGCAGGGTGAAGCTTTCTTT. Residues: CAWSVLQGEAFF.

This chain connects TRBV15 to TRBJ1-1; TRBD1 agrees at 9 bases. After removal of 3 bases from V and 8 bases from J, the junction contained 7 bases not matched to a gene. Germline V lookup: CDR1 LNHNV, CDR2 YYDKDF (reference sequence). The CDR3 extends over 14 amino acids. The CDR3 nucleotides read TGTGCCACCAGCAGGACAGGGGGGGCCGTAGAAGCTTTCTTT. Translated, it gives CATSRTGGAVEAFF.

This clone was seen more than once but under ten times. The genes are TRBV9 and TRBJ2-7; tentatively, D is TRBD2 (6 bases). The V and J ends lost 0 bases and 0 bases respectively, with 13 bases between them. Germline V gene lookup returns CDR1 SGDLS and CDR2 YYNGEE. CDR3 length: 16 amino acids. The CDR3 DNA is TGTGCCAGCAGCGTAGATGGGACTGGAAGCTCCTACGAGCAGTACTTC. It translates to CASSVDGTGSSYEQYF.

The chain's CDR3 is CAWGSNIQYF. As DNA, the CDR3 is TGTGCCTGGGGCTCGAACATTCAGTACTTC. The chain is built from TRBV30 and TRBJ2-4, with D hard to call. Germline-derived CDR1 and CDR2 are GTSNPN and SVGIG (reference sequence). V was cut by 5 bases and J by 7 bases, with 6 bases left in between. The length of the CDR3 is 10 residues.

The chain links TRBV30 to TRBJ2-7; D remains unclear. The germline CDR1 and CDR2 sequences are GTSNPN and SVGIG (reference sequence). Trimming pared 1 base from V and 5 bases from J, leaving 6 bases between. This CDR3 region has 11 residues. The CDR3 protein is CAWSALNEQYF. CDR3 bases: TGTGCCTGGAGTGCTCTAAACGAGCAGTACTTC. The whole variable domain, filled in from reference TRBV30 and TRBJ2-7, reads SQTIHQWPATLVQPVGSPLSLECTVEGTSNPNLYWYRQAAGRGLQLLFYSVGIGQISSEVPQNLSASRPQDRQFILSSKKLLLSDSGFYLCAWSALNEQYFGPGTRLTVT.

This clone has only one observation. The chain couples TRBV27 to TRBJ2-2; maybe TRBD2 (5 bases). V was trimmed by 6 bases and J by 6 bases, leaving 17 bases between them. Looked up from germline, CDR1 is MNHEY and CDR2 is SMNVEV (reference sequence). The CDR3 length is 15 residues. The CDR3 reads CASRVGDRFAGELFF. In DNA form, the CDR3 reads TGTGCCAGCAGGGTCGGGGATAGATTCGCCGGGGAGCTGTTTTTT.

The genes are TRBV2 and TRBJ2-5; 15 bases fit TRBD2. With the DNA end fitting TRBJ2-7 better, the J assignment may be wrong. The CDR3 is made up of 17 amino acids. Per the germline V gene, CDR1 is SNHLY and CDR2 is FYNNEI. CDR3 residues: CASIQGLAGGASYEQYF. CDR3 DNA sequence: TGTGCCAGCATACAGGGACTAGCGGGGGGCGCCTCCTACGAGCAGTACTTC.

This clone was counted only a few times. The rearrangement links TRBV29-1 to TRBJ1-1; a possible D gene is TRBD1 (5 bases). V was clipped by 0 bases and J by 9 bases, with 14 bases between them. The CDR3 spans 13 residues. CDR1 is SQVTM, CDR2 ANQGSEA, per germline. CDR3 sequence (DNA): TGCAGCGTTGAAGAAGAAGCGGGGGGAAAAGCTTTCTTT. Encoded protein: CSVEEEAGGKAFF.

This chain uses TRBV5-6 with TRBJ2-7; possible D gene TRBD1, 5 bases. Germline V gene data show CDR1 as SGHDT and CDR2 as YYEEEE. Trimming cost V 4 bases and J 6 bases, with 17 bases left between them. The CDR3 loop spans 14 amino acids. CDR3 in DNA: TGTGCCAGCAGCGTGGCAGGGTTCAGTGGCGAGCAGTACGTC. Protein: CASSVAGFSGEQYV.

This clone appeared once. This chain connects TRBV28 to TRBJ2-1; D is unclear. This CDR3 region has 15 residues. Germline lookup yields CDR1 MDHEN and CDR2 SYDVKM. V lost 2 bases, J lost 0 bases, and 8 bases lay in between. CDR3 bases: TGTGCCAGCAGTTTAGATACTGGCTCCTACAATGAGCAGTTCTTC. Protein sequence: CASSLDTGSYNEQFF.

Here the CDR3 reads CASSPILTGNTGELFF. CDR3 coding DNA: TGTGCCAGTAGTCCGATACTGACAGGAAACACCGGGGAGCTGTTTTTT. This chain links TRBV19 with TRBJ2-2; possible D gene TRBD1, 6 bases. The germline V gene has CDR1 LNHDA and CDR2 SQIVND (reference sequence). Trimming shortened V by 5 bases and J by 2 bases, and 15 bases separated the two germline ends. The CDR3 extends over 16 amino acids.

The chain combines TRBV7-6 with TRBJ2-3; 7 nucleotides line up with TRBD2. Trimming removed 6 bases from V and 2 bases from J; junction bases left unmatched: 8. The CDR3 loop spans 15 amino acids. Germline-derived CDR1 and CDR2 are SGHVS and FNYEAQ. The CDR3, as DNA: TGTGCCAGCAGTCGGAGCGGGGATGTCACAGATACGCAGTATTTT. Its translation: CASSRSGDVTDTQYF.

J is TRBJ1-6 and V is TRBV15; no reliable D call. CDR1 is LNHNV and CDR2 is YYDKDF in the germline V gene (reference sequence). The V gene lost 0 bases and the J gene lost 5 bases, with 14 bases spanning the gap. CDR3 size: 17 residues. CDR3 in amino acids: CATSRDPRRWDNSPLHF. CDR3 coding DNA: TGTGCCACCAGCAGAGATCCTAGGCGATGGGATAATTCACCCCTCCACTTT.

The chain is built from TRBV9 and TRBJ1-1, with D perhaps matching TRBD1 (6 bases). The CDR3 extends over 16 amino acids. Germline CDR1 reads SGDLS; CDR2 reads YYNGEE. The V end was cut by 3 bases, the J end by 6 bases, with 21 bases between. For the CDR3, the DNA is TGTGCCAGCAGCGCCCGGAAACATGAGGGGGAATCTGAAGCTTTCTTT. Its protein product is CASSARKHEGESEAFF.

This sequence joins TRBV9 and TRBJ2-1, with D uncertain. Germline V CDR1 and CDR2: SGDLS, YYNGEE. The CDR3 spans 15 residues. Trimming took 0 bases from V and 6 from J, leaving 13 bases between them. CDR3 amino acids: CASSVAGTPLNEQFF. The DNA for the CDR3 is TGTGCCAGCAGCGTAGCGGGTACCCCACTCAATGAGCAGTTCTTC.

This rearrangement joins TRBV7-9 to TRBJ1-4; 11 bases map to TRBD1. V shed 1 base and J 0 bases; nucleotides not matched to a gene: 1. CDR1 SEHNR and CDR2 FQNEAQ come from the germline V gene (reference sequence). The CDR3 has 17 amino acids. The CDR3 DNA is TGTGCCAGCAGCTTAGTGGGACAGGGGGCAACTAATGAAAAACTGTTTTTT. It specifies CASSLVGQGATNEKLFF.

Points on this clone: At one end, the junction sequence differs from germline, possibly due to a read error. The CDR3 region has the DNA TGTGCTAGCAGCTTAGGGGAGTTAAAGCTGGAGACCCAGTACTTC. This gives the protein CASSLGELKLETQYF. The V and J genes are TRBV7-7 and TRBJ2-5; TRBD1 or TRBD2 may be the D gene (5 bases each). This CDR3 comprises 15 residues. Germline values: CDR1 SSHAT, CDR2 FNYEAQ (reference sequence).

This rearrangement joins TRBV9 to TRBJ2-3; 11 bases are shared with TRBD2. This CDR3 has 15 residues. The V segment lost 4 bases and the J segment 7 bases; nucleotides outside the gene matches: 8. Germline V gene sequence: CDR1 SGDLS, CDR2 YYNGEE. CDR3 in amino acids: CASSPGLAEHNTQYF. CDR3 DNA: TGTGCCAGCAGCCCGGGACTAGCGGAACATAATACGCAGTATTTT.

This clone turned up a few times. This chain uses TRBV27 with TRBJ1-2; D perhaps matches TRBD1 (5 bases). The germline V gene encodes CDR1 MNHEY and CDR2 SMNVEV (reference sequence). Trimming left V 10 bases short and J 8 bases short, with 14 bases between. The CDR3 contains 11 residues. The CDR3, as DNA: TGTGCCACCAGGGAGGGTCGGGGCTACACCTTC. Amino acid sequence: CATREGRGYTF.

The chain has TRBV9 and TRBJ1-1; D gene unclear. Trimming shortened V by 4 bases and J by 0 bases, and 16 bases separated the two germline ends. Looked up from germline, CDR1 is SGDLS and CDR2 is YYNGEE. This CDR3 region has 16 residues. The CDR3 sequence: CASSPREGSVNTEAFF. The CDR3 DNA is TGTGCCAGCAGCCCCCGGGAGGGTTCAGTGAACACTGAAGCTTTCTTT.

There are a few counts of this clone. The chain uses TRBV27 and TRBJ1-5; 8 nucleotides match TRBD1. Trimming removed 6 bases from V and 11 bases from J; junction bases left unmatched: 12. Germline values: CDR1 MNHEY, CDR2 SMNVEV (reference sequence). The CDR3 consists of 14 residues. The CDR3 region has the DNA TGTGCCAGCAGCGCCTCCGGGACAGGTGGGTCCCAGCATTTT. This translates into CASSASGTGGSQHF.

This rearrangement joins TRBV5-6 to TRBJ2-7; 10 bases are shared with TRBD1. After removal of 6 bases from V and 5 bases from J, the junction contained 11 bases not matched to a gene. Looked up from germline, CDR1 is SGHDT and CDR2 is YYEEEE. The CDR3 sequence is 15 residues long. This CDR3 is CASKAWGQGRDEQYF. The CDR3, as DNA: TGTGCCAGCAAGGCCTGGGGACAGGGGCGCGACGAGCAGTACTTC.

The chain carries TRBV5-7 and TRBJ2-1, with 9 bases aligning to TRBD2. TRBV5-7 is given ORF status, its function remaining uncertain. This CDR3 has 19 amino acids. Trimming removed 4 bases from V and 7 bases from J; junction bases left unmatched: 21. In DNA, the CDR3 is TGTGCCAGCAGCAAACGTGAGGGGGCGCCGGCGGGGGGGCCTAATGAGCAGTTCTTC. This gives the protein CASSKREGAPAGGPNEQFF.